This is a list of T cell receptor beta chains from one sample in a study of cytomegalovirus exposure and HLA in healthy donors. Produced via immunoSEQ multiplex PCR; TCRdb's table is partial and in-frame only. The profile shows roughly 77,000 clones, roughly 95% of them singletons. The sequenced sample consisted of PBMCs. The origin of the receptors is a woman aged 18-30 years in good health and CMV-seronegative. CDR3s include the opening cysteine and the closing phenylalanine or tryptophan. The D gene is left open where the match is weak. Rows give clone size only sometimes, using once, few, many, or a class for an expanded clone.

J	length	V	D	size	CDR3	DNA
TRBJ2-7	16	TRBV7-2	TRBD2	.	CASSLAGRGAAYEQYF	TGTGCCAGCAGCTTAGCGGGGCGGGGGGCGGCCTACGAGCAGTACTTC
TRBJ2-2	16	TRBV4-1	.	.	CASSQPGVGNTGELFF	TGCGCCAGCAGCCAACCAGGGGTAGGAAACACCGGGGAGCTGTTTTTT
TRBJ2-4	20	TRBV5-1	TRBD1	.	CASSSPPGQGTPLAKNIQYF	TGCGCCAGCAGCTCACCTCCAGGACAGGGGACCCCACTAGCCAAAAACATTCAGTACTTC
TRBJ2-2	16	TRBV5-1	TRBD2	.	CASSLAPAGNTGELFF	TGCGCCAGCAGCTTGGCCCCAGCGGGAAACACCGGGGAGCTGTTTTTT
TRBJ2-1	17	TRBV19	TRBD2	.	CASSGQVLAGGYNEQFF	TGTGCCAGTTCCGGACAGGTTCTAGCGGGAGGCTACAATGAGCAGTTCTTC
TRBJ2-7	14	TRBV28	.	once	CASSLGGSSYEQYF	TGTGCCAGCAGTTTAGGTGGGAGCTCCTACGAGCAGTACTTC
TRBJ2-5	15	TRBV7-2	TRBD2	.	CASSLGLAGKETQYF	TGTGCCAGCAGCTTAGGACTAGCGGGAAAAGAGACCCAGTACTTC
TRBJ1-6	14	TRBV5-1	.	.	CANRGARENSPLHF	TGCGCCAACCGGGGGGCTCGAGAAAATTCACCCCTCCACTTT
TRBJ1-2	16	TRBV19	TRBD1	.	CASKASWGQPIYGYTF	TGTGCCAGTAAAGCCTCATGGGGACAGCCCATCTATGGCTACACCTTC
TRBJ2-1	16	TRBV19	.	.	CASSIDRWRSYNEQFF	TGTGCCAGTAGTATAGATCGGTGGCGGAGCTACAATGAGCAGTTCTTC
TRBJ1-1	14	TRBV5-1	.	.	CASSPASLHTEAFF	TGCGCCAGCAGCCCGGCTAGTTTGCACACTGAAGCTTTCTTT
TRBJ2-5	11	TRBV29-1	.	.	CSVELEVTQYF	TGCAGCGTTGAGCTAGAGGTGACCCAGTACTTC
TRBJ1-5	14	TRBV28	TRBD1	.	CATLTGGVNQPQHF	TGTGCCACCCTAACAGGGGGCGTCAATCAGCCCCAGCATTTT
TRBJ2-1	15	TRBV10-1	TRBD2	.	CASSPPGGGWNEQFF	TGCGCCAGCAGCCCTCCGGGGGGGGGTTGGAATGAGCAGTTCTTC
TRBJ1-5	14	TRBV28	.	.	CASSSAIGNQPQHF	TGTGCCAGCAGTTCCGCGATCGGCAATCAGCCCCAGCATTTT
TRBJ2-7	15	TRBV27	TRBD2	.	CASKREIAGTYEQYF	TGTGCCAGCAAAAGGGAGATAGCGGGAACCTACGAGCAGTACTTC
TRBJ2-3	16	TRBV11-2	TRBD2	.	CASSSSTSAIVGTQYF	TGTGCCAGCAGCTCCTCGACTAGCGCGATTGTGGGTACGCAGTATTTT
TRBJ1-6	14	TRBV5-8	.	.	CASTPQGLNSPLHF	TGTGCCAGCACCCCCCAGGGTTTGAATTCACCCCTCCACTTT
TRBJ2-7	11	TRBV27	TRBD2	.	CASPPGGEQYF	TGTGCCAGCCCTCCGGGAGGGGAGCAGTACTTC
TRBJ1-4	16	TRBV5-4	.	.	CASSSVGGATNEKLFF	TGTGCCAGCAGCTCCGTCGGGGGGGCAACTAATGAAAAACTGTTTTTT
TRBJ1-2	14	TRBV15	.	once	CATSGDREVGGYTF	TGTGCCACCAGCGGCGACAGAGAGGTTGGTGGCTACACCTTC
TRBJ1-4	15	TRBV5-1	TRBD1	.	CASSRGTDENEKLFF	TGCGCCAGCAGCCGCGGGACAGATGAAAATGAAAAACTGTTTTTT
TRBJ1-1	17	TRBV5-8	TRBD1	.	CASSLEALRGVNTEAFF	TGTGCCAGCAGCTTGGAGGCCCTCAGGGGGGTGAACACTGAAGCTTTCTTT
TRBJ2-5	15	TRBV6-5	.	.	CASSKEVLAWETQYF	TGTGCCAGCAGCAAAGAGGTGCTAGCTTGGGAGACCCAGTACTTC
TRBJ2-2	15	TRBV14	.	.	CASSPRTANTGELFF	TGTGCCAGCAGCCCACGGACAGCTAACACCGGGGAGCTGTTTTTT
TRBJ2-1	14	TRBV9	TRBD1	.	CASSARDRIYEQFF	TGTGCCAGCAGCGCCCGGGACAGGATCTATGAGCAGTTCTTC
TRBJ2-7	15	TRBV5-1	.	.	CASSLASAGTYEQYF	TGCGCCAGCAGCTTGGCCAGCGCGGGAACCTACGAGCAGTACTTC
TRBJ1-5	15	TRBV7-2	.	.	CASTVGGGVVQPQHF	TGTGCCAGCACTGTGGGGGGGGGAGTCGTTCAGCCCCAGCATTTT
TRBJ2-5	16	TRBV19	TRBD2	.	CASSAPLAGGQETQYF	TGTGCCAGTAGTGCCCCCTTAGCGGGGGGGCAAGAGACCCAGTACTTC